This TCR beta chain was recorded in a study of cytomegalovirus exposure and HLA in healthy donors. Findings and caveats of the study: Several of the most significant clusters appeared, in a later analysis, to be linked to common viral pathogens.

To note about this clone: Its target is unknown.

The V gene lost 4 bases and the J gene lost 7 bases, with 15 bases spanning the gap. From germline, CDR1 is SGHRS and CDR2 YFSETQ. The CDR3 loop spans 14 amino acids. Amplification used 60 Vbeta primers and 13 Jbeta primers. Repertoires were generated with immunoSEQ multiplex PCR, while TCRdb's copy carries only in-frame clones and drops some. In the table there are around 140,000 clones, 70% to 80% of which are singletons. The chain couples TRBV5-1 to TRBJ2-1; a weak D match, TRBD2 (5 bases). Input material: PBMCs. The sequence derives from a female donor in good health and CMV-seropositive. The CDR3 loop is CASSPSGAENEQFF. The CDR3 nucleotides read TGCGCCAGCAGCCCTAGTGGAGCGGAAAATGAGCAGTTCTTC.